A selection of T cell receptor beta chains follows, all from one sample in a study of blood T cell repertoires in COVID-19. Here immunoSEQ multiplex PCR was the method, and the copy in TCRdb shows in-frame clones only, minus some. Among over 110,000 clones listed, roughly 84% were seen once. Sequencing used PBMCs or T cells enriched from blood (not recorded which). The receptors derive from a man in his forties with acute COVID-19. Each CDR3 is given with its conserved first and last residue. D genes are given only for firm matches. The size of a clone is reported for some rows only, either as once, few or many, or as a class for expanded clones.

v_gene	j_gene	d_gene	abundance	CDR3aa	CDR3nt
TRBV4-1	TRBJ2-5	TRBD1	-	CASSQDGQGKTQYF	TGCGCCAGCAGCCAAGATGGACAGGGGAAGACCCAGTACTTC
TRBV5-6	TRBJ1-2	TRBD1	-	CASKRQGASDYGYTF	TGTGCCAGCAAACGACAGGGGGCAAGTGACTATGGCTACACCTTC
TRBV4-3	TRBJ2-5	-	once	CASSQVLRETQYF	TGCGCCAGCAGCCAAGTTTTGCGAGAGACCCAGTACTTC
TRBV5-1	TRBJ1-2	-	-	CASSLGDREGYTF	TGCGCCAGCAGTCTAGGTGACAGAGAAGGCTACACCTTC
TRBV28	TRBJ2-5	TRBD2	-	CASSPEGRGVQETQYF	TGTGCCAGCAGTCCAGAGGGGAGGGGCGTGCAAGAGACCCAGTACTTC
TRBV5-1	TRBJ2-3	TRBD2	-	CASSLYLAGAGDTQYF	TGCGCCAGCAGCCTCTACTTAGCGGGAGCGGGTGATACGCAGTATTTT
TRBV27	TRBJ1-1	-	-	CASSLSLWASNTEAFF	TGTGCCAGCAGTTTATCCCTCTGGGCCTCGAACACTGAAGCTTTCTTT
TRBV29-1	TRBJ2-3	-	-	CSVKSFTDTQYF	TGCAGCGTTAAATCTTTCACAGATACGCAGTATTTT
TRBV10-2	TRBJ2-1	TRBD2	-	CASSPAGAGEQFF	TGCGCCAGCAGTCCAGCGGGAGCCGGTGAGCAGTTCTTC
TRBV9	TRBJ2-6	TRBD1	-	CASSRTPTGAGANVLTF	TGTGCCAGCAGCCGTACCCCGACAGGGGCCGGGGCCAACGTCCTGACTTTC
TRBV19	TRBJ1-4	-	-	CASSNDGGGEKLFF	TGTGCCAGTAGTAACGATGGGGGGGGCGAAAAACTGTTTTTT
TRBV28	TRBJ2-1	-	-	CASSLVAGKRYNEQFF	TGTGCCAGCAGTTTAGTGGCAGGGAAGAGGTACAATGAGCAGTTCTTC
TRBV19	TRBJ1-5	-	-	CASSISGGSNQPQHF	TGTGCCAGTAGTATTTCTGGGGGGAGCAATCAGCCCCAGCATTTT
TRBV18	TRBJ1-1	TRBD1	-	CASSPPNRGRTEAFF	TGTGCCAGCTCACCACCGAACAGGGGGCGTACTGAAGCTTTCTTT
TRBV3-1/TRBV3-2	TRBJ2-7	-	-	CASSQDLGGEQYF	TGTGCCAGCAGCCAAGATTTGGGGGGCGAGCAGTACTTC
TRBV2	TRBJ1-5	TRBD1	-	CASKDRGDQPQHF	TGTGCCAGCAAGGACAGGGGTGATCAGCCCCAGCATTTT
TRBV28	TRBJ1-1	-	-	CASSLGEGGAFF	TGTGCCAGCAGTTTGGGGGAGGGGGGAGCTTTCTTT
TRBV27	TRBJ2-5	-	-	CASSPTVRETQYF	TGTGCCAGCAGCCCAACAGTACGAGAGACCCAGTACTTC
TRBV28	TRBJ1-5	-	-	CASSFRTGSEYSNQPQHF	TGTGCCAGCAGTTTTCGAACAGGGTCGGAATATAGCAATCAGCCCCAGCATTTT
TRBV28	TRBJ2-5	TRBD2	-	CASSLVGRETQYF	TGTGCCAGCAGTTTGGTCGGGAGGGAGACCCAGTACTTC
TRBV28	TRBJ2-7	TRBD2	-	CASSPEGLAVRAYEQYF	TGTGCCAGCAGTCCCGAGGGACTAGCGGTACGAGCCTACGAGCAGTACTTC
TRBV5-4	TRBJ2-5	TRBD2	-	CASSSPPAGGGETQYF	TGTGCCAGCAGCTCCCCTCCGGCGGGGGGGGGAGAGACCCAGTACTTC